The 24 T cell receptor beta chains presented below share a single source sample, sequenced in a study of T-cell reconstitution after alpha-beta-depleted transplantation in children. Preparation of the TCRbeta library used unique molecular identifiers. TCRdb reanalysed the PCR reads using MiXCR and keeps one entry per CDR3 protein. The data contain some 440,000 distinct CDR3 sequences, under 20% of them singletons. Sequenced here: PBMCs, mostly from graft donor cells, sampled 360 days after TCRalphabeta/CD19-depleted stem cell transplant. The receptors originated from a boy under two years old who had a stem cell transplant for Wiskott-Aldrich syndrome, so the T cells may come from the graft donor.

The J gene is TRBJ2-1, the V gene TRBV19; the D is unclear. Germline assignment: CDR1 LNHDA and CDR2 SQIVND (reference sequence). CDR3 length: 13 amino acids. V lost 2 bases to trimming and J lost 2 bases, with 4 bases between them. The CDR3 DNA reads TGTGCCAGTAGTATATATCCCTACAATGAGCAGTTCTTC. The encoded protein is CASSIYPYNEQFF.

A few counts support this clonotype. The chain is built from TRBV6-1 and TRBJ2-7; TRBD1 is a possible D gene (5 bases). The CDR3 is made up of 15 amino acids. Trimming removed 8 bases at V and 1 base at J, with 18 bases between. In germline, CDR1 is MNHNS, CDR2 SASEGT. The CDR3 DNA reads TGTGCCAGCCTTTCCCAGGGAAGGGGTTCCTACGAGCAGTACTTC. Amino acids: CASLSQGRGSYEQYF.

CDR3 sequence reads: CASSSTPGSGWANVLTF. CDR3 coding DNA: TGTGCCAGCAGTTCTACACCCGGATCTGGGTGGGCCAACGTCCTGACTTTC. The genes are TRBV12-3 or TRBV12-4 and TRBJ2-6, with D unclear. CDR3 length: 17 amino acids. V gave up 4 bases and J gave up 5 bases, with 18 bases separating them.

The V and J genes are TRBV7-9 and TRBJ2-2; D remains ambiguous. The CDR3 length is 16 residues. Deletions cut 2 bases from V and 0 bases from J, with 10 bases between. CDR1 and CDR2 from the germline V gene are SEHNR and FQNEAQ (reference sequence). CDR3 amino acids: CASSLPSATNTGELFF. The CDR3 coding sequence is TGTGCCAGCAGCTTACCATCAGCCACGAACACCGGGGAGCTGTTTTTT.

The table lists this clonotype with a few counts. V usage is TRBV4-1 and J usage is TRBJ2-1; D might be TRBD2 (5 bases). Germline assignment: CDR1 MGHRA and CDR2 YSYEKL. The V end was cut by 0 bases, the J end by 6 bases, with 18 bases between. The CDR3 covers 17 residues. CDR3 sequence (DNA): TGCGCCAGCAGCCAAGAGGAGGTAGAGATTTTTCGCAATGAGCAGTTCTTC. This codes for CASSQEEVEIFRNEQFF.

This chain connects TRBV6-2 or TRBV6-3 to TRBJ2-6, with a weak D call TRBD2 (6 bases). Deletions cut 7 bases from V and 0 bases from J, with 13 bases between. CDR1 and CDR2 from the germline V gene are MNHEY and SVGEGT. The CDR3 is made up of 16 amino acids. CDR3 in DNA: TGTGCCAGCATGGGGACTTTCAACTCTGGGGCCAACGTCCTGACTTTC. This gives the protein CASMGTFNSGANVLTF.

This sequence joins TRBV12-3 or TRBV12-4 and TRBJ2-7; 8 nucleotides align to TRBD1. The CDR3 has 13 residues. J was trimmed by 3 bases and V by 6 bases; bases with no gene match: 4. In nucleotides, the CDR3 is TGTGCCAGCAGGCGACAGGGGATCTACGAGCAGTACTTC. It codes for CASRRQGIYEQYF.

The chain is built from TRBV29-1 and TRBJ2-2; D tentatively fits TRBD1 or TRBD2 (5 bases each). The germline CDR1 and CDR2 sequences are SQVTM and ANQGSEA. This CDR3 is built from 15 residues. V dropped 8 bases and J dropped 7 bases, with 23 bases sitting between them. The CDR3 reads CSPRLPREAVGELFF. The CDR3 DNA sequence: TGCAGCCCCCGTCTCCCCAGGGAAGCGGTCGGGGAGCTGTTTTTT.

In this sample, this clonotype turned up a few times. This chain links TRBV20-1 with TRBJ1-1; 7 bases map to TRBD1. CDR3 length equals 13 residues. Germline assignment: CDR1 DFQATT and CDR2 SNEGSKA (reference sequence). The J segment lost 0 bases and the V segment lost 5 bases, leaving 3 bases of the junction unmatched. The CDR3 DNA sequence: TGCAGTGCTGGACAGGACTTGAACACTGAAGCTTTCTTT. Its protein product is CSAGQDLNTEAFF.

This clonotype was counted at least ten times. The CDR3: CASKTVSGETQYF. Written as DNA, the CDR3 is TGCGCCAGCAAGACAGTTTCGGGAGAGACCCAGTACTTC. The chain recombines TRBV5-1 with TRBJ2-5; possibly TRBD1 for D (5 bases). Trimming shortened V by 6 bases and J by 4 bases, and 13 bases separated the two germline ends. CDR1 is SGHRS, CDR2 YFSETQ, per germline. The CDR3 covers 13 residues. Full variable domain (outside the CDR3, taken from reference TRBV5-1 and TRBJ2-5): KAGVTQTPRYLIKTRGQQVTLSCSPISGHRSVSWYQQTPGQGLQFLFEYFSETQRNKGNFPGRFSGRQFSNSRSEMNVSTLELGDSALYLCASKTVSGETQYFGPGTRLLVL.

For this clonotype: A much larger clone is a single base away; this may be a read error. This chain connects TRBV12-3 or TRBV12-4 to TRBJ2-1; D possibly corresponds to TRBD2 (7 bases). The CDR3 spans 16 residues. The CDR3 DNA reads TGTGCCTGCAGTTTAAGGGGGGGGATCGGTTACAATGAGCAGTTCTTC. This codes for CACSLRGGIGYNEQFF.

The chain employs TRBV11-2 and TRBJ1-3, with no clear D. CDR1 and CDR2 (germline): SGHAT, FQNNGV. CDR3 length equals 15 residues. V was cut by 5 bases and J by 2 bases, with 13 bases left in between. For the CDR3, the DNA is TGTGCCAGCAGCCCTTCGCCTCACCCTGGAAACACCATATATTTT. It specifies CASSPSPHPGNTIYF.

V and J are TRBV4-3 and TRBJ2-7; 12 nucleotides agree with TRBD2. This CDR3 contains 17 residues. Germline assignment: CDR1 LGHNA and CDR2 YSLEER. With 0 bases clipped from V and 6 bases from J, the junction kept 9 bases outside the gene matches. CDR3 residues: CASSQDHLAGGPTEQYF. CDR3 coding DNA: TGCGCCAGCAGCCAAGACCACCTAGCGGGAGGGCCGACCGAGCAGTACTTC.

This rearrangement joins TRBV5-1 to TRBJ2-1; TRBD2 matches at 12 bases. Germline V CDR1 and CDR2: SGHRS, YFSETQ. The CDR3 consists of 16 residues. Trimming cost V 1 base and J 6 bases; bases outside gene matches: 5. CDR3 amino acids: CASSLTLAGGPNEQFF. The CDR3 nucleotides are TGCGCCAGCAGCTTGACACTAGCGGGAGGTCCCAATGAGCAGTTCTTC.

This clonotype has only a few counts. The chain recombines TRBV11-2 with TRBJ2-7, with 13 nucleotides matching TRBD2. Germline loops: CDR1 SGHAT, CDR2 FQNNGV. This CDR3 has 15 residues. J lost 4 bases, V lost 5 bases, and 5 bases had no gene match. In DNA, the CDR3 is TGTGCCAGCAGCATGACTAGCGGGGGGTGGTACGAGCAGTACTTC. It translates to CASSMTSGGWYEQYF. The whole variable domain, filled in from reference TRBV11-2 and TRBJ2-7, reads EAGVAQSPRYKIIEKRQSVAFWCNPISGHATLYWYQQILGQGPKLLIQFQNNGVVDDSQLPKDRFSAERLKGVDSTLKIQPAKLEDSAVYLCASSMTSGGWYEQYFGPGTRLTVT.

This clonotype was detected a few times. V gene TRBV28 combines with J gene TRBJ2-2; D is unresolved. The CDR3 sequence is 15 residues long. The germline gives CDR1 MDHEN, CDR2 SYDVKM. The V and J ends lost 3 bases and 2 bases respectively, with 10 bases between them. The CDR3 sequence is CASSFGDRNTGELFF. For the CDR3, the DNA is TGTGCCAGCAGTTTCGGAGACCGAAACACCGGGGAGCTGTTTTTT.

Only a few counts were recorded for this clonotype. DNA for the CDR3: TGTGCCATCAGGCCCCAAGGGGGATCCTCCTACAATGAGCAGTTCTTC. Protein: CAIRPQGGSSYNEQFF. This chain links TRBV10-3 with TRBJ2-1, with a tentative D call TRBD1 (6 bases). The CDR3 is 16 amino acids. Germline assignment: CDR1 ENHRY and CDR2 SYGVKD. Trimming removed 6 bases from V and 0 bases from J, with 15 bases in between.

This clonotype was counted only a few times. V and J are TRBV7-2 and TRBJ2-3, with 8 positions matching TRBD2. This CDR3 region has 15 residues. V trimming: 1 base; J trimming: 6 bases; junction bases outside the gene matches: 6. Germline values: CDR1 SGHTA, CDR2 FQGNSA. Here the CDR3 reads CASSLGSGKGDTQYF. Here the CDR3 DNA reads TGTGCCAGCAGCTTAGGTAGCGGGAAGGGGGATACGCAGTATTTT. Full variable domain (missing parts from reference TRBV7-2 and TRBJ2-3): GAGVSQSPSNKVTEKGKDVELRCDPISGHTALYWYRQSLGQGLEFLIYFQGNSAPDKSGLPSDRFSAERTGGSVSTLTIQRTQQEDSAVYLCASSLGSGKGDTQYFGPGTRLTVL.

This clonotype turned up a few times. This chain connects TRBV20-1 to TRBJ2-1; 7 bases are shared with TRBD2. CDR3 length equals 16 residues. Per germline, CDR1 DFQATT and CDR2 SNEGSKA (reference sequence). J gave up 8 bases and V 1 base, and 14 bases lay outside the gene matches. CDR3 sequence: CSARVGGSLRFDEQFF. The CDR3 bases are TGCAGTGCTAGAGTCGGGGGGAGTCTTCGGTTTGATGAGCAGTTCTTC.

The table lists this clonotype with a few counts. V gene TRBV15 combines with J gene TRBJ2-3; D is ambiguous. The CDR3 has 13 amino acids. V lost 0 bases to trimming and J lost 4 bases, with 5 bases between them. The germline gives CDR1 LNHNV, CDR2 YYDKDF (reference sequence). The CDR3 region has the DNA TGTGCCACCAGCAGAGAATTTTCAGATACGCAGTATTTT. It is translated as CATSREFSDTQYF.

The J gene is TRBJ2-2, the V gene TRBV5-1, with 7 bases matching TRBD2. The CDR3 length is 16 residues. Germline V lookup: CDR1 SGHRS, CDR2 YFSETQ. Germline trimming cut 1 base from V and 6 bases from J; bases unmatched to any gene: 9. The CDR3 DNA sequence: TGCGCCAGCAGCTTGCCCTCGGGACTACTCGCCGGGGAGCTGTTTTTT. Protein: CASSLPSGLLAGELFF.

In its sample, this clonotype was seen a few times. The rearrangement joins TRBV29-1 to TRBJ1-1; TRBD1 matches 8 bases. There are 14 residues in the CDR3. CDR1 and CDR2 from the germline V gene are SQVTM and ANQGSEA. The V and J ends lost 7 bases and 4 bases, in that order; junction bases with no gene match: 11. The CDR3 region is CSARGRGRGTEAFF. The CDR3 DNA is TGCAGCGCCCGGGGCAGGGGGCGAGGCACTGAAGCTTTCTTT.

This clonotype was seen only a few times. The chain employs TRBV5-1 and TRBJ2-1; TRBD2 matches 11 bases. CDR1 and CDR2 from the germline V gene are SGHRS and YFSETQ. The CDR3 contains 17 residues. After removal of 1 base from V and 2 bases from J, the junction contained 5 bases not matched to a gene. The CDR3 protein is CASSLNSGRATYNEQFF. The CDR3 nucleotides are TGCGCCAGCAGCTTGAATAGCGGGAGGGCCACCTACAATGAGCAGTTCTTC.

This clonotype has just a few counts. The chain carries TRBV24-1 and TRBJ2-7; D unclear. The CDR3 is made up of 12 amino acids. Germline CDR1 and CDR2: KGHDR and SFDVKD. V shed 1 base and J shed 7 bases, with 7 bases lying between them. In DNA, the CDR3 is TGTGCCACCAGTGATTTAAACGGAGAGCAGTACTTC. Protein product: CATSDLNGEQYF.